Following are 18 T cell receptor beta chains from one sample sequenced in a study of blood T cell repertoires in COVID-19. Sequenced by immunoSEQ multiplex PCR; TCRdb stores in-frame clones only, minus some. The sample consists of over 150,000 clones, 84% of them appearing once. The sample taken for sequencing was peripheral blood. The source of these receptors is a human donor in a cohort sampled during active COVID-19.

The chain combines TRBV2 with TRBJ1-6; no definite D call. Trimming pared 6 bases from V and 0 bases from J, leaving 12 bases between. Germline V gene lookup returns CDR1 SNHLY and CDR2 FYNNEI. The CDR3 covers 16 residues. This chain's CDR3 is CASSAYTSSYNSPLHF. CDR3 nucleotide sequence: TGTGCCAGCAGCGCTTACACCAGCTCCTATAATTCACCCCTCCACTTT.

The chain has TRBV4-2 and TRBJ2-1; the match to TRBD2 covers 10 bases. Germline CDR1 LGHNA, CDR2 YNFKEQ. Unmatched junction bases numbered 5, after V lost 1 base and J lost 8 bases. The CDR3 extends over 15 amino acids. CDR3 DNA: TGTGCCAGCAGCCAAGCCTCTAGCGGGAGTTATGAGCAGTTCTTC. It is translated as CASSQASSGSYEQFF.

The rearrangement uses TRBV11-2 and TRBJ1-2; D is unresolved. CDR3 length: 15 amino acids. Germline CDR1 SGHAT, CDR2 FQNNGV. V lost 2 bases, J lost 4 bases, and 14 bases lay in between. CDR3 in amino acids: CASSLQARAPYGYTF. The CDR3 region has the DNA TGTGCCAGCAGCTTACAGGCGCGCGCTCCCTATGGCTACACCTTC.

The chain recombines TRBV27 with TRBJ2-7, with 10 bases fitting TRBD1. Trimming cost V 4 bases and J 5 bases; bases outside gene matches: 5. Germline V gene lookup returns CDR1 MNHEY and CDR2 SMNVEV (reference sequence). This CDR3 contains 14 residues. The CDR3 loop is CASSSDRGRNEQYF. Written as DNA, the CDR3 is TGTGCCAGCAGTTCCGACAGGGGGCGGAACGAGCAGTACTTC.

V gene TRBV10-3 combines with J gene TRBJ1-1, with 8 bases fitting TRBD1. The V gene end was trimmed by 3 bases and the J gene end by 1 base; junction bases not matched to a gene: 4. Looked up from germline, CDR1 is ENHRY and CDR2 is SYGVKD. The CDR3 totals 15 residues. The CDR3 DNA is TGTGCCATCAGTGATCAGGGGGCATCGAACACTGAAGCTTTCTTT. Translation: CAISDQGASNTEAFF.

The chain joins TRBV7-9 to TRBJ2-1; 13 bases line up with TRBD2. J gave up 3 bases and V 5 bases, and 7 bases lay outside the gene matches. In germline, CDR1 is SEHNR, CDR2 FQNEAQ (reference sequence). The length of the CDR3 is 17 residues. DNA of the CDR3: TGTGCCAGCAGCCAAGGACTAGCGGGAGTCCGCTACAATGAGCAGTTCTTC. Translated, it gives CASSQGLAGVRYNEQFF.

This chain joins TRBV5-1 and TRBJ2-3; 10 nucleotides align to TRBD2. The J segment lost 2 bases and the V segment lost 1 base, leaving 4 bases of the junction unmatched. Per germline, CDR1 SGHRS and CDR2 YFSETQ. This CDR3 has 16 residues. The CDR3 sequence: CASSLRAGGPTDTQYF. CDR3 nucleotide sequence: TGCGCCAGCAGCTTGCGAGCGGGAGGGCCCACAGATACGCAGTATTTT.

Here the CDR3 DNA reads TGTGCCAGCAGCTCCTCCCCCTCCTACGAGCAGTACTTC. Translated: CASSSSPSYEQYF. The genes are TRBV7-9 and TRBJ2-7; D is unclear. Trimming pared 4 bases from V and 0 bases from J, leaving 7 bases between. In germline, CDR1 is SEHNR, CDR2 FQNEAQ (reference sequence). The CDR3 spans 13 residues.

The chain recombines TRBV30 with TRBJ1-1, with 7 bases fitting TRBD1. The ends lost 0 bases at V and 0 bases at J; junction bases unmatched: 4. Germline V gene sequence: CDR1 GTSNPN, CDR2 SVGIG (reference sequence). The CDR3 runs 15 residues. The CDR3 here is CAWSVPDRVNTEAFF. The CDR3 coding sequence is TGTGCCTGGAGTGTCCCCGACAGGGTGAACACTGAAGCTTTCTTT.

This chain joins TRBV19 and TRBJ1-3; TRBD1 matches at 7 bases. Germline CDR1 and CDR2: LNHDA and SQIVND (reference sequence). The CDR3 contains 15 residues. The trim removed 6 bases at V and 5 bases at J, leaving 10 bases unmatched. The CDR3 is CASSLRGQLRNTIYF. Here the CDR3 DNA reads TGTGCCAGTAGCCTGAGGGGACAGCTGCGAAACACCATATATTTT.

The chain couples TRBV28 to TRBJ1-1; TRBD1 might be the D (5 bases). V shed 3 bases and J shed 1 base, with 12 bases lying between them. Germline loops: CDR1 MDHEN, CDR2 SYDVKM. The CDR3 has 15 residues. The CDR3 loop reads CASSFGGGENTEAFF. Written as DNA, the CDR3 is TGTGCCAGCAGTTTCGGGGGAGGGGAGAACACTGAAGCTTTCTTT.

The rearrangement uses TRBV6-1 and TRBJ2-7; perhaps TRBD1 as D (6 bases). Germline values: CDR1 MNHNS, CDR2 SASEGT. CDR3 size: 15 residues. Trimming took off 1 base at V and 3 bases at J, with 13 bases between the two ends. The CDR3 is CASSEERTAIYEQYF. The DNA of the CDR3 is TGTGCCAGCAGTGAAGAGAGGACAGCAATCTACGAGCAGTACTTC.

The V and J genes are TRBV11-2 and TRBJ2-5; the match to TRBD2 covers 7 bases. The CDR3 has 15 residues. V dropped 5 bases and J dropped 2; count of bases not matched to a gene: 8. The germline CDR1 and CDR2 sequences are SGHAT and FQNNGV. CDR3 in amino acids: CASSLILGGQETQYF. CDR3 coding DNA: TGTGCCAGCAGCCTAATCCTCGGGGGGCAAGAGACCCAGTACTTC.

The CDR3 loop is CAISDPGTIGYEQYF. The DNA for the CDR3 is TGTGCCATCAGTGACCCCGGGACTATTGGCTACGAGCAGTACTTC. The genes are TRBV10-3 and TRBJ2-7, with TRBD2 matching 7 bases. V shed 3 bases and J 3 bases; nucleotides not matched to a gene: 8. Germline-derived CDR1 and CDR2 are ENHRY and SYGVKD. The CDR3 is 15 residues long.

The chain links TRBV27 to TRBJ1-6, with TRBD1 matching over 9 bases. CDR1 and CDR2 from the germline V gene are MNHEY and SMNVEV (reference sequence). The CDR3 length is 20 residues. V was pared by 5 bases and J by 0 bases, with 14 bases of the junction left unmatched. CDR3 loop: CASSPFGTGFRSSYNSPLHF. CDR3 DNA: TGTGCCAGCAGTCCCTTTGGGACAGGGTTTAGAAGCTCCTATAATTCACCCCTCCACTTT.

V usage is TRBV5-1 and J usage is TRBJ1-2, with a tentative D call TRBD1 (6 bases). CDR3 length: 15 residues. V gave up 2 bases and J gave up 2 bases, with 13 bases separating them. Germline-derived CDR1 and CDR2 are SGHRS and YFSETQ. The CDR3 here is CASSFREGGNYGYTF. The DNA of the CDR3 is TGCGCCAGCAGCTTTAGGGAAGGGGGAAACTATGGCTACACCTTC.

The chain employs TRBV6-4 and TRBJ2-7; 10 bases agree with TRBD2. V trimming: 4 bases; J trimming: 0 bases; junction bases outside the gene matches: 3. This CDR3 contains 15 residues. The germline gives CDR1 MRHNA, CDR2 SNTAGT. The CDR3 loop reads CASSALAGDSYEQYF. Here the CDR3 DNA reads TGTGCCAGCAGTGCCCTAGCGGGAGACTCCTACGAGCAGTACTTC.

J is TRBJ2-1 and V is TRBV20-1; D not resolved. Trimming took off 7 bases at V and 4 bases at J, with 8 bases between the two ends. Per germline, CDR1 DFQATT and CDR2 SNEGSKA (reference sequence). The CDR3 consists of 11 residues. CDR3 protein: CSGPRYNEQFF. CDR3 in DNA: TGCAGTGGACCTAGATACAATGAGCAGTTCTTC.